These T cell receptor beta chains were read from a single sample in a study of vaccination and CD4 T cells after COVID-19. TCRdb fed the PCR reads into MiXCR, producing one record per CDR3 protein. The profile shows about 23,000 distinct CDR3 sequences, 58% of them singletons. These receptors have no known antigen. The sequenced sample consisted of CD4+ T cells from blood, cultured in vitro. These receptors originate from a human donor who had recovered from COVID-19. Each CDR3 is given without its conserved first and last residue. Rows may omit the clone size; those that give it use once, few, many or a size class.

abundance: .; v_gene: TRBV6-1; CDR3aa: ASNRDTPEAF
abundance: .; v_gene: TRBV27; CDR3aa: ASRYPPVETQY
abundance: .; v_gene: TRBV27; CDR3aa: ASRPRREGEAF
abundance: .; v_gene: TRBV2; CDR3aa: ASSQGHPLL
abundance: few; v_gene: TRBV20-1; CDR3aa: SASRDGSYEQY
abundance: .; v_gene: TRBV20-1; CDR3aa: SARDLRQGKTGELF
abundance: .; v_gene: TRBV29-1; CDR3aa: SVCLAETGTLTYNEQF
abundance: .; v_gene: TRBV7-2; CDR3aa: ASSFSASAFYEQY
abundance: few; v_gene: TRBV15; CDR3aa: ATSRGWDTGELF
abundance: .; v_gene: TRBV7-2; CDR3aa: ASSLAGGTDTQY
abundance: once; v_gene: TRBV11-2; CDR3aa: ASSLEHSPRETQY
abundance: few; v_gene: TRBV20-1; CDR3aa: SASGGAETQY
abundance: .; v_gene: TRBV19; CDR3aa: ASSTDRHQPQH
abundance: .; v_gene: TRBV6-5; CDR3aa: ASSYRAQGSSSYNEQF
abundance: .; v_gene: TRBV11-2; CDR3aa: ASSSRFSYT
abundance: .; v_gene: TRBV6-1; CDR3aa: ASSDATTGKKGGEAF
abundance: .; v_gene: TRBV4-2; CDR3aa: ASSQDRDSRRGYT
abundance: .; v_gene: TRBV7-2; CDR3aa: ASSSDRGRRGKETQY
abundance: .; v_gene: TRBV6-2/TRBV6-3; CDR3aa: ASSKTDYEQY
abundance: .; v_gene: TRBV7-3; CDR3aa: ASSLGAGTDTQY
abundance: .; v_gene: TRBV6-1; CDR3aa: ASSPGGQISNQPQH
abundance: .; v_gene: TRBV27; CDR3aa: ASSSYRTDGWRYGYT
abundance: few; v_gene: TRBV7-2; CDR3aa: ASSSGQGRNYEQY
abundance: .; v_gene: TRBV4-3; CDR3aa: ASSQGRVQPQH
abundance: .; v_gene: TRBV15; CDR3aa: ATSDYPQGAQTEAF
abundance: .; v_gene: TRBV3-1; CDR3aa: ASSQGWGNEKLF
abundance: .; v_gene: TRBV6-2/TRBV6-3; CDR3aa: ASTLSIGRETQY
abundance: .; v_gene: TRBV5-1; CDR3aa: ASSSTAGGIGYT
abundance: .; v_gene: TRBV7-2; CDR3aa: ASSLDRGAYEQY
abundance: once; v_gene: TRBV20-1; CDR3aa: SALGWGLVTYEQY
abundance: .; v_gene: TRBV30; CDR3aa: AWRWGHSYEQY
abundance: .; v_gene: TRBV4-1; CDR3aa: ASSQLGLKGYNSPLH
abundance: .; v_gene: TRBV6-1; CDR3aa: ASSDQVLGNQPQH
abundance: few; v_gene: TRBV6-2/TRBV6-3; CDR3aa: ASSPDGGFKNEQY
abundance: .; v_gene: TRBV12-3/TRBV12-4; CDR3aa: ASSFVRGGYT
abundance: .; v_gene: TRBV6-2/TRBV6-3; CDR3aa: ASSWAGGGYT